The 32 T cell receptor beta chains presented below share a single source sample, sequenced in a study of cytomegalovirus exposure and HLA in healthy donors. Use of 60 Vbeta and 13 Jbeta primers characterized the PCR. The assay was immunoSEQ multiplex PCR, and TCRdb's table has in-frame clones only and misses some. The table shows some 170,000 clones, with about 71% occurring only once. Sequencing used PBMCs. These TCRs come from a woman younger than 45 in good health and CMV-seronegative.

This chain uses TRBV5-4 with TRBJ2-5; 10 bases line up with TRBD2. The CDR3 totals 17 residues. The V gene end was trimmed by 4 bases and the J gene end by 0 bases; junction bases not matched to a gene: 9. The germline CDR1 and CDR2 sequences are SGHNT and YYREEE (reference sequence). The CDR3 nucleotides are TGTGCCAGCAGCACGAAGACTAGCGGGTCCTACCAAGAGACCCAGTACTTC. Translation gives CASSTKTSGSYQETQYF.

The gene calls are TRBV2 and TRBJ1-3; no clear D. In germline, CDR1 is SNHLY, CDR2 FYNNEI. There are 14 residues in the CDR3. Trimming took 0 bases from V and 4 from J, leaving 7 bases between them. The DNA of the CDR3 is TGTGCCAGCAGTGAAGCGCACATCGGAAACACCATATATTTT. Amino acids: CASSEAHIGNTIYF.

V usage is TRBV4-3 and J usage is TRBJ1-2, with TRBD1 matching over 7 bases. Germline V gene lookup returns CDR1 LGHNA and CDR2 YSLEER. This CDR3 comprises 14 residues. The trim removed 7 bases at V and 7 bases at J, leaving 12 bases unmatched. The CDR3 coding sequence is TGCGCCAGCAATTCCATAGGGGGCGACTTTGGCTACACCTTC. Encoded protein: CASNSIGGDFGYTF.

The genes are TRBV19 and TRBJ1-5, with 9 bases matching TRBD1. The CDR3 has 16 amino acids. V lost 5 bases, J lost 0 bases, and 5 bases stayed unmatched. The germline CDR1 and CDR2 sequences are LNHDA and SQIVND (reference sequence). CDR3 region: CASSQDRGYSNQPQHF. CDR3 bases: TGTGCCAGTAGTCAGGACAGGGGATATAGCAATCAGCCCCAGCATTTT.

The chain joins TRBV11-2 to TRBJ2-1; 10 nucleotides match TRBD2. Trimming at V came to 3 bases and at J to 9 bases, leaving 5 bases not matched to a gene. There are 14 residues in the CDR3. Germline CDR1 is SGHAT and CDR2 is FQNNGV. CDR3 sequence: CASSFTRTSGEQFF. The CDR3 DNA sequence: TGTGCCAGCAGCTTTACCAGGACTAGCGGTGAGCAGTTCTTC.

This clone has only a few counts. The CDR3 is CASQRQGVNGYNEQFF. The CDR3 DNA reads as TGCGCCAGCCAAAGACAGGGGGTGAATGGGTACAATGAGCAGTTCTTC. V usage is TRBV5-1 and J usage is TRBJ2-1, with TRBD1 matching 9 bases. Germline assignment: CDR1 SGHRS and CDR2 YFSETQ. The CDR3 extends over 16 amino acids. J gave up 4 bases and V 7 bases, and 12 bases lay outside the gene matches.

This clone was observed once. The chain carries TRBV19 and TRBJ2-5, with a tentative D call TRBD1 (5 bases). V dropped 2 bases and J dropped 2 bases, with 9 bases sitting between them. Germline CDR1 is LNHDA and CDR2 is SQIVND (reference sequence). CDR3 size: 14 residues. The CDR3 reads CASSIQGNQETQYF. In DNA form, the CDR3 reads TGTGCCAGTAGTATACAGGGAAATCAAGAGACCCAGTACTTC.

This clone was picked up a small number of times. This sequence joins TRBV28 and TRBJ1-3; the D gene is possibly TRBD1 (6 bases). V was trimmed by 10 bases and J by 4 bases, leaving 20 bases between them. The CDR3 runs to 15 residues. Germline V gene lookup returns CDR1 MDHEN and CDR2 SYDVKM. The CDR3 here is CAIISSGTTGNTIYF. CDR3 bases: TGTGCCATCATCTCCTCCGGGACAACCGGAAACACCATATATTTT.

J is TRBJ2-5 and V is TRBV6-9; 7 positions match TRBD2. The CDR3 length is 15 residues. Trimming at V came to 10 bases and at J to 2 bases, leaving 13 bases not matched to a gene. The germline V gene has CDR1 MNHGY and CDR2 SVAAGI. In nucleotides, the CDR3 is TGTGCCACCGCCTCTAGGGCTAGCGGACAAGAGACCCAGTACTTC. Amino acid sequence: CATASRASGQETQYF.

V usage is TRBV28 and J usage is TRBJ2-1, with a tentative D call TRBD1 (5 bases). Germline V gene sequence: CDR1 MDHEN, CDR2 SYDVKM. This CDR3 region has 12 residues. The V and J ends lost 5 bases and 6 bases respectively, with 8 bases between them. This CDR3 is CASSPDSNEQFF. The CDR3 DNA reads TGTGCCAGCAGTCCCGACAGCAATGAGCAGTTCTTC.

This clone occurred a few times. CDR3 loop: CASSLALGVSTGELFF. Here the CDR3 DNA reads TGCGCCAGCAGCTTGGCCCTGGGAGTGAGCACCGGGGAGCTGTTTTTT. The chain couples TRBV5-1 to TRBJ2-2; possibly TRBD2 for D (5 bases). Trimming removed 0 bases from V and 4 bases from J, with 13 bases in between. Germline-derived CDR1 and CDR2 are SGHRS and YFSETQ. The CDR3 is made up of 16 amino acids.

V usage is TRBV7-9 and J usage is TRBJ2-1; 11 bases align to TRBD2. Trimming cost V 5 bases and J 3 bases; bases outside gene matches: 3. CDR3 length: 15 residues. From germline, CDR1 is SEHNR and CDR2 FQNEAQ (reference sequence). The CDR3 loop is CASSPGTSGYNEQFF. For the CDR3, the DNA is TGTGCCAGCAGCCCCGGGACTAGCGGCTACAATGAGCAGTTCTTC.

The chain joins TRBV6-5 to TRBJ2-3; D perhaps matches TRBD1 (5 bases). The CDR3 length is 12 residues. V was pared by 6 bases and J by 3 bases, with 7 bases between. Germline V lookup: CDR1 MNHEY, CDR2 SVGAGI. CDR3 in amino acids: CASRSGTDTQYF. The CDR3 DNA sequence: TGTGCCAGCAGATCAGGGACAGATACGCAGTATTTT.

J is TRBJ2-1 and V is TRBV2; the match to TRBD2 covers 11 bases. V shed 4 bases and J 8 bases; nucleotides not matched to a gene: 16. Per germline, CDR1 SNHLY and CDR2 FYNNEI. This CDR3 contains 18 residues. The CDR3 here is CASSVRRGGLAGGDEQFF. CDR3 bases: TGTGCCAGCAGTGTTCGGAGGGGTGGGCTAGCGGGAGGAGATGAGCAGTTCTTC.

V usage is TRBV7-3 and J usage is TRBJ2-1; D unresolved. Looked up from germline, CDR1 is SGHTA and CDR2 is FQGTGA. V was trimmed by 3 bases and J by 9 bases, leaving 6 bases between them. CDR3 size: 11 residues. Written as DNA, the CDR3 is TGTGCCAGCAGCTTTTCCGGTGAGCAGTTCTTC. Its protein product is CASSFSGEQFF.

The chain has TRBV7-2 and TRBJ2-7; D might be TRBD1 (5 bases). The germline gives CDR1 SGHTA, CDR2 FQGNSA. Trimming shortened V by 5 bases and J by 3 bases, and 14 bases separated the two germline ends. CDR3 length: 14 amino acids. This CDR3 reads CASSATVGVYEQYF. In DNA form, the CDR3 reads TGTGCCAGCAGCGCTACTGTAGGGGTCTACGAGCAGTACTTC.

The chain uses TRBV7-8 and TRBJ1-3; no definite D call. The V gene's germline CDR1 is SGHVS and CDR2 FQNEAQ. With 5 bases removed from V and 1 base from J, the gap between germline ends came to 6 bases. The CDR3 is 13 amino acids. CDR3 sequence (DNA): TGTGCCAGCAGCGTTGAGTCTGGAAACACCATATATTTT. Amino acid sequence: CASSVESGNTIYF.

This sequence joins TRBV2 and TRBJ1-1; no clear D. The V gene's germline CDR1 is SNHLY and CDR2 FYNNEI. The CDR3 loop spans 13 amino acids. V shed 4 bases and J shed 1 base, with 7 bases lying between them. CDR3 bases: TGTGCCAGCAGTGTTTCCAGGAACACTGAAGCTTTCTTT. Protein sequence: CASSVSRNTEAFF.

V and J are TRBV18 and TRBJ2-6; D ambiguous. V gave up 1 base and J gave up 0 bases, with 19 bases separating them. The V gene's germline CDR1 is KGHSH and CDR2 LQKENI. This CDR3 contains 20 residues. The chain's CDR3 is CASSPRAKRSQSSGANVLTF. In DNA form, the CDR3 reads TGTGCCAGCTCACCACGCGCTAAACGGAGCCAGAGCTCTGGGGCCAACGTCCTGACTTTC.

This clone is a singleton in its sample. The gene calls are TRBV7-2 and TRBJ2-3; 9 positions match TRBD2. Germline CDR1 is SGHTA and CDR2 is FQGNSA. J gave up 3 bases and V 2 bases, and 15 bases lay outside the gene matches. The CDR3 has 19 amino acids. The CDR3 DNA sequence: TGTGCCAGCAGCTTAAGCCCCCGCCCAGCGGGAGGATGGACAGATACGCAGTATTTT. This translates into CASSLSPRPAGGWTDTQYF.

For the CDR3, the DNA is TGTGCCAGCAGCTTACCAGGAGGGAATTCACCCCTCCACTTT. Translated, it gives CASSLPGGNSPLHF. V is TRBV7-2 and J is TRBJ1-6; no clear D gene. The germline CDR1 and CDR2 sequences are SGHTA and FQGNSA. Trimming took 2 bases from V and 7 from J, leaving 9 bases between them. The CDR3 has 14 residues.

The chain is built from TRBV4-1 and TRBJ2-1; 7 bases match TRBD2. This CDR3 spans 21 amino acids. The germline CDR1 and CDR2 sequences are MGHRA and YSYEKL. Unmatched junction bases numbered 24, after V lost 6 bases and J lost 1 base. CDR3 sequence (DNA): TGCGCCAGCAGTCTACTATTACAGAACACGGCGGGAGCTAGATCCTACAATGAGCAGTTCTTC. This translates into CASSLLLQNTAGARSYNEQFF.

V and J are TRBV5-1 and TRBJ2-1, with 11 nucleotides matching TRBD1. J was trimmed by 2 bases and V by 4 bases; bases with no gene match: 2. CDR1 is SGHRS and CDR2 is YFSETQ in the germline V gene. This CDR3 has 15 residues. CDR3 DNA sequence: TGCGCCAGCAGCCAGGGACAGGGGGCCTACAATGAGCAGTTCTTC. This translates into CASSQGQGAYNEQFF.

The chain uses TRBV28 and TRBJ1-5; D is undetermined. Trimming pared 6 bases from V and 3 bases from J, leaving 18 bases between. This CDR3 region has 16 residues. The germline V gene encodes CDR1 MDHEN and CDR2 SYDVKM. CDR3 in amino acids: CASSMFPGEANQPQHF. CDR3 DNA sequence: TGTGCCAGCAGCATGTTTCCCGGGGAGGCCAATCAGCCCCAGCATTTT.

The rearrangement joins TRBV15 to TRBJ2-7; 8 bases align to TRBD1. Germline V gives CDR1 LNHNV, CDR2 YYDKDF (reference sequence). J gave up 2 bases and V 0 bases, and 3 bases lay outside the gene matches. CDR3 length: 15 residues. Written as DNA, the CDR3 is TGTGCCACCAGCAGAGATCCGGGACAGGCCTACGAGCAGTACTTC. This encodes CATSRDPGQAYEQYF.

This clone occurred a few times. The chain joins TRBV6-1 to TRBJ2-7; TRBD1 agrees at 8 bases. Looked up from germline, CDR1 is MNHNS and CDR2 is SASEGT. This CDR3 is 13 amino acids long. As DNA, the CDR3 is TGTGCTAGCGCCAGGGGGCTCTCCTACGAGCAGTACTTC. Translating it yields CASARGLSYEQYF.

The CDR3 DNA follows: TGTGCCAGCAGCCCGCGGGCTAGCGGGGGGAGAAATGAGCAGTTCTTC. Encoded protein: CASSPRASGGRNEQFF. The rearrangement links TRBV7-3 to TRBJ2-1; 11 positions match TRBD2. CDR3 length equals 16 residues. The V gene's germline CDR1 is SGHTA and CDR2 FQGTGA. The trim removed 5 bases at V and 7 bases at J, leaving 10 bases unmatched.

The rearrangement uses TRBV2 and TRBJ2-7; possibly TRBD1 for D (5 bases). CDR3 size: 13 residues. The V end was cut by 6 bases, the J end by 3 bases, with 12 bases between. CDR1 SNHLY and CDR2 FYNNEI come from the germline V gene. For the CDR3, the DNA is TGTGCCAGCAGCACGGCCAGGGTCTACGAGCAGTACTTC. It translates to CASSTARVYEQYF.

The table lists this clone with a count of one. The chain uses TRBV16 and TRBJ2-1, with D perhaps TRBD2 (6 bases). Germline V gene data show CDR1 as KGHSY and CDR2 as FQNENV. This CDR3 region has 12 residues. Trimming cost V 2 bases and J 16 bases, with 15 bases left between them. Here the CDR3 DNA reads TGTGCCAGCAGCCAAAGCGGGCCTCACGGATTCTTC. The encoded protein is CASSQSGPHGFF.

The rearrangement uses TRBV7-9 and TRBJ2-2; D is possibly TRBD1 (6 bases). CDR3 length: 15 amino acids. With 2 bases removed from V and 4 bases from J, the gap between germline ends came to 11 bases. CDR1 is SEHNR and CDR2 is FQNEAQ in the germline V gene (reference sequence). The chain's CDR3 is CASSLLAGVTGELFF. CDR3 bases: TGTGCCAGCAGCTTATTAGCAGGGGTCACCGGGGAGCTGTTTTTT.

This clone occurred a few times. The gene calls are TRBV16 and TRBJ2-3; 10 bases line up with TRBD2. Germline lookup yields CDR1 KGHSY and CDR2 FQNENV. CDR3 size: 16 residues. The V gene end was trimmed by 0 bases and the J gene end by 3 bases; junction bases not matched to a gene: 3. CDR3: CASSQSVAGGTDTQYF. CDR3 DNA: TGTGCCAGCAGCCAATCTGTAGCGGGAGGTACAGATACGCAGTATTTT.

The chain is built from TRBV7-6 and TRBJ2-3; TRBD1 agrees at 8 bases. Looked up from germline, CDR1 is SGHVS and CDR2 is FNYEAQ. Trimming took 5 bases from V and 3 from J; bases not matched to a gene: 7. This CDR3 is built from 15 residues. The chain's CDR3 is CASSTGQGSTDTQYF. CDR3 DNA sequence: TGTGCCAGCAGCACAGGACAGGGATCGACAGATACGCAGTATTTT.